Following are 9 T cell receptor beta chains from one sample sequenced in a study of T cell responses to AZD1222 COVID-19 vaccine. TCRdb keeps only in-frame clones here, not all; method: immunoSEQ multiplex PCR. The sample records roughly 100,000 clones, 75% to 95% being singletons. Material: peripheral blood, obtained on day 0 of AZD1222 vaccination. These receptors originate from an adult in good health.

J is TRBJ2-7 and V is TRBV18; 10 positions agree with TRBD1. The CDR3 extends over 15 amino acids. V trimming: 1 base; J trimming: 2 bases; junction bases outside the gene matches: 2. In germline, CDR1 is KGHSH, CDR2 LQKENI. CDR3 coding DNA: TGTGCCAGCTCACCACGGACAGGGGGGCCCTACGAGCAGTACTTC. Protein: CASSPRTGGPYEQYF. Full variable domain (missing parts from reference TRBV18 and TRBJ2-7): NAGVMQNPRHLVRRRGQEARLRCSPMKGHSHVYWYRQLPEEGLKFMVYLQKENIIDESGMPKERFSAEFPKEGPSILRIQQVVRGDSAAYFCASSPRTGGPYEQYFGPGTRLTVT.

The chain's CDR3 is CASNEADIYGEQYF. CDR3 coding DNA: TGTGCCAGTAATGAAGCGGACATCTACGGAGAGCAGTACTTC. The V call is TRBV19, the J call TRBJ2-7; D may be TRBD1 or TRBD2 (5 bases each). This CDR3 region has 14 residues. The V and J ends lost 7 bases and 7 bases respectively, with 20 bases between them. From germline, CDR1 is LNHDA and CDR2 SQIVND (reference sequence).

The chain links TRBV30 to TRBJ1-6; D is unresolved. The CDR3 sequence is 14 residues long. Germline-derived CDR1 and CDR2 are GTSNPN and SVGIG (reference sequence). V lost 1 base and J lost 3, with 7 bases in between. The CDR3 loop is CAWSAGSYNSPLHF. CDR3 nucleotides: TGTGCCTGGAGTGCTGGCAGCTATAATTCACCCCTCCACTTT.

This sequence joins TRBV3-1 (or the pseudogene TRBV3-2) and TRBJ2-7, with a tentative D call TRBD2 (6 bases). The CDR3 length is 17 residues. CDR1 LGHDT and CDR2 YNNKEL come from the germline V gene (reference sequence). The V end was cut by 5 bases, the J end by 2 bases, with 22 bases between. DNA of the CDR3: TGTGCCAGCAGCGCCGGGGGTTTTTCTAGCACGACCTACGAGCAGTACTTC. Translated, it gives CASSAGGFSSTTYEQYF.

This chain uses TRBV19 with TRBJ2-3; 11 bases agree with TRBD2. In germline, CDR1 is LNHDA, CDR2 SQIVND (reference sequence). The CDR3 loop spans 20 amino acids. J gave up 2 bases and V 5 bases, and 18 bases lay outside the gene matches. The CDR3 DNA sequence: TGTGCCAGTAGTGCCCCACAGGGGTTGGCTAGCGGGAGGCTCACAGATACGCAGTATTTT. As protein: CASSAPQGLASGRLTDTQYF. Drawing the rest from reference TRBV19 and TRBJ2-3, the complete variable domain is DGGITQSPKYLFRKEGQNVTLSCEQNLNHDAMYWYRQDPGQGLRLIYYSQIVNDFQKGDIAEGYSVSREKKESFPLTVTSAQKNPTAFYLCASSAPQGLASGRLTDTQYFGPGTRLTVL.

This clone has a single count. DNA of the CDR3: TGTGCCAGCAGCTTTGGTGGGACCACTGAAGCTTTCTTT. This sequence encodes CASSFGGTTEAFF. J is TRBJ1-1 and V is TRBV7-9, with TRBD1 as a possible D gene (5 bases). V gave up 3 bases and J gave up 4 bases, with 9 bases separating them. The CDR3 totals 13 residues. Germline V gene lookup returns CDR1 SEHNR and CDR2 FQNEAQ (reference sequence).

V is TRBV6-1 and J is TRBJ2-7, with 12 bases fitting TRBD2. The CDR3 length is 19 residues. Germline CDR1 reads MNHNS; CDR2 reads SASEGT. The V segment lost 3 bases and the J segment 3 bases; nucleotides outside the gene matches: 15. The CDR3 nucleotides are TGTGCCAGCAGTGAGTTCGGGACAGGGACTAGCGGGCCCATCTACGAGCAGTACTTC. Translation gives CASSEFGTGTSGPIYEQYF.

This rearrangement joins TRBV4-1 to TRBJ2-7, with a tentative D call TRBD2 (6 bases). The CDR3 length is 13 residues. V was trimmed by 0 bases and J by 6 bases, leaving 9 bases between them. CDR1 is MGHRA, CDR2 YSYEKL, per germline. DNA for the CDR3: TGCGCCAGCAGCCAAGATACTAGCCGCGAGCAGTACTTC. Its protein product is CASSQDTSREQYF.

The chain carries TRBV10-2 and TRBJ2-3; TRBD2 agrees at 9 bases. J gave up 7 bases and V 3 bases, and 11 bases lay outside the gene matches. The CDR3 sequence is 16 residues long. Germline CDR1 WSHSY, CDR2 SAAADI. CDR3 loop: CASSEKLAGASYTQYF. The DNA of the CDR3 is TGCGCCAGCAGTGAAAAGTTAGCGGGAGCGAGCTATACGCAGTATTTT.